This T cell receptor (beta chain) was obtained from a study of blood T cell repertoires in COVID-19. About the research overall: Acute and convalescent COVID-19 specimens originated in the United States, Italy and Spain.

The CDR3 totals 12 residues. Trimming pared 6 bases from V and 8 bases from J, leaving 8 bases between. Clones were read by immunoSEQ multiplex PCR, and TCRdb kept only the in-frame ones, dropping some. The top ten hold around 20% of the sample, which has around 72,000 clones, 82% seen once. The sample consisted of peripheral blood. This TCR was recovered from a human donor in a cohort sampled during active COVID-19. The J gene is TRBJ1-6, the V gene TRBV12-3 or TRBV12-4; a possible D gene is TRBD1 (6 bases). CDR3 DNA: TGTGCCAGCAGGTCAGGGGATTCACCCCTCCACTTT. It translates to CASRSGDSPLHF.